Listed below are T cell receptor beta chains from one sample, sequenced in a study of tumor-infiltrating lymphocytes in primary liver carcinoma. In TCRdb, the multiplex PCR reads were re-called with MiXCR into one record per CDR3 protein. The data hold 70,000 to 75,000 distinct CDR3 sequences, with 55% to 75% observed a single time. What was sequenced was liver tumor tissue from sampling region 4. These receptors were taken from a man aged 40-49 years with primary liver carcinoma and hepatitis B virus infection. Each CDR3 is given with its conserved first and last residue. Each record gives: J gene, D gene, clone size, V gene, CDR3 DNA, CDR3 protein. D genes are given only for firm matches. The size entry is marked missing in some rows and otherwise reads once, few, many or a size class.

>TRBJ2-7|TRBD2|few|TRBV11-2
TGTGTCAGCGGAATCGGACTAGCGGGCCCCTACGAGCAGTACTTC
CVSGIGLAGPYEQYF
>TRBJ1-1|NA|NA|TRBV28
TGTGCCATCAGTTCCAAGATCAGGGGCGGCACTGAAGCTTTCTTT
CAISSKIRGGTEAFF
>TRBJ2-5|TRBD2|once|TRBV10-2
TGCGCCAGCAGGCCTCCCCGAGGTACGGGAGGTCAAGAGACCCAGTACTTC
CASRPPRGTGGQETQYF
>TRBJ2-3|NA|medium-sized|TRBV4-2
TGTGCCAGCAGCCAAGAACCCCGCCCGGGAGTCGGTTTAGATACGCAGTATTTT
CASSQEPRPGVGLDTQYF
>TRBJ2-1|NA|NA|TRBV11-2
TGTGTCAGCAGTTCGGCGGGCCCTGGGTATGAGCAGTTCTTC
CVSSSAGPGYEQFF
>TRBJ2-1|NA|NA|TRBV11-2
TGTGCCAGCAGTTCAACGGGCCCCGGGAATGAACAGTTCTTC
CASSSTGPGNEQFF
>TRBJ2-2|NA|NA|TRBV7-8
TGTGCCAGCAGCCGAGACCCCTCCCGTAACACCGGGGAGCTGTTTTTT
CASSRDPSRNTGELFF
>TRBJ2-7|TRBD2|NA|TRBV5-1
TGCGCCAGCAGCTTTTCTAGCGGACCTTCCTACGTGTATTACTTC
CASSFSSGPSYVYYF
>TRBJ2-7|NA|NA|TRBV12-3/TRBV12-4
TGTGCCGGCAGTATCGGGGCCTACGAGCAGTACTTC
CAGSIGAYEQYF
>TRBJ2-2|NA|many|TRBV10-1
TGCGCCAGCAGTGAAGGCGGGACGAACACCGGGGAGCTGTTTTTT
CASSEGGTNTGELFF
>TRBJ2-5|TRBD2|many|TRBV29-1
TGCAGCGTGACGCCAGGGACTAGCGGGAATGAAGAGACCCAGTACTTC
CSVTPGTSGNEETQYF
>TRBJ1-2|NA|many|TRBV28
TGTGCCAGCAGTCCGTCAGGGGCATTAGGGTTAAGGGACTACACCTTC
CASSPSGALGLRDYTF
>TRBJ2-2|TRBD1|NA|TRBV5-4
TGTGCCAGCAGCCTACAGGGCACAGGGGAGCCGTTTTTT
CASSLQGTGEPFF
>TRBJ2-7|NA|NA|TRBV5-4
TGTGCCAGCGACCGGGACCCCGCCTACGAGCAGTACTTC
CASDRDPAYEQYF
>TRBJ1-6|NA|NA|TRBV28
TGTGCCAGCAACGATCCGGGGATGGATTCACTCCTCCACTTT
CASNDPGMDSLLHF
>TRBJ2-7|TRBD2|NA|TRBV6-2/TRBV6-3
TGTGCCAGCAGTTGCTCGCGGGAGTCCTATGAGCAGTACTTT
CASSCSRESYEQYF
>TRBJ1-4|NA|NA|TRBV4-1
TGCGCCAGCAGCCAAGAAGAATGGGCTACTGAAAAACTGTTTTTT
CASSQEEWATEKLFF
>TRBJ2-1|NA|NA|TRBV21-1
TGCGCCAGCAGCTGCACTAGCGGGAGGCCCAATGGGCAGTTCTTC
CASSCTSGRPNGQFF
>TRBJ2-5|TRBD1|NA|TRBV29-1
TGCAGCGTACTCGGGACAGCCTACCAAGGGACCCAATACTTC
CSVLGTAYQGTQYF
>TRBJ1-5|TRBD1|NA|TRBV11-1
TGTGCCAGCAGCTGGGGACAGGGGGGCGGTCAGTCCCAGCATTTT
CASSWGQGGGQSQHF
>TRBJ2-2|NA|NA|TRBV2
TGTGCCAGCAGTGAGCAGCTAATGAACACCGGGGAGCCGTTTTTT
CASSEQLMNTGEPFF
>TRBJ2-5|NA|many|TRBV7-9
TGTGCCAGCAGCTCCAGGAGGGGTTGGCAAGAGACCCAGTACTTC
CASSSRRGWQETQYF
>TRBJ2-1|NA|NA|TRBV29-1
TGCAGCGTGGGGCCTCCTTCCAGTTCCTACAATGGGCAGTTCTTT
CSVGPPSSSYNGQFF
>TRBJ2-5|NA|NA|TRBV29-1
TGCAGCCTACGACAGGACAGTCAAGAGACCCAGTACTTC
CSLRQDSQETQYF
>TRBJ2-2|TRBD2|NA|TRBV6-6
TGTGCCAGCAGTTACGGGAGCGGGAGCAACGGCGGGGAGCTGTTTTTT
CASSYGSGSNGGELFF
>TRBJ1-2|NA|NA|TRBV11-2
TGTGCCAGCAGCCTAGCCTACAGGGACTATGGCTGCACCTTC
CASSLAYRDYGCTF
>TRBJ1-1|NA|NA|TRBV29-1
TGCAGCGTTGGACTGACAGGATGCCAGCCTGATGAAGCTTCCTTT
CSVGLTGCQPDEASF
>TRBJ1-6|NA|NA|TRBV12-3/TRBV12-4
TGTGCCAATACCGTTACAGGGTTTGGAGTCCTCCACTTT
CANTVTGFGVLHF
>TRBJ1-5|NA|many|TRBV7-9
TGTGCCAGCAGCCGGGACGGAAGCAATCAGCCCCAGCATTTT
CASSRDGSNQPQHF
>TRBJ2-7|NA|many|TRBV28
TGTGCCAGCAGTCCAGGACGGATCTTCCAAGGGTACTTC
CASSPGRIFQGYF
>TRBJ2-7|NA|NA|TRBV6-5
TGTGCTAGCAGTATCTCCCGGGACTTTGGTTCCTCCAAGCAGTACTTC
CASSISRDFGSSKQYF
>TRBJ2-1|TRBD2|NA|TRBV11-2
TGTGCCAGCGGTTACTCTTCGACTAGCGGGTGGGGAGGCGGGTTCTTC
CASGYSSTSGWGGGFF
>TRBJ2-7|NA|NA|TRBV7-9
TGTGCCAGCAGCCCTCTTTACGTGCAGTACTTC
CASSPLYVQYF
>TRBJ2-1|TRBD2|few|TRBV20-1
TGCAGTGGTGGGACTAGCGGGTACAATGAGCAGTTCTTC
CSGGTSGYNEQFF
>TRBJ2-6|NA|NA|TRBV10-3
TGTGTCATCAGTGAGGGGGAGGGGACTGGGGCCAACGTCATGACTTTC
CVISEGEGTGANVMTF
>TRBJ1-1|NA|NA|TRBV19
TGTGCCAGTAGTGTAGACAGCGGAAACACTGAAGCTTTCTTT
CASSVDSGNTEAFF
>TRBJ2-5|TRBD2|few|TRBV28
TGTGCCAGCAGCGCTAGCGGGAGGGCCTGGGAGACCCAGTACTTC
CASSASGRAWETQYF
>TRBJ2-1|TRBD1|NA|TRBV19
TGTGCCAGTAGTATCACAGGGGGATCCTACAATGAGCAGTTCTTC
CASSITGGSYNEQFF
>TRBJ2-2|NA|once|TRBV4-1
NA
CANSLDRVFTGSCFF
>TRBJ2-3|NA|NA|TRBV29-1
TGCAGCGTTGAAAATAACGCTGGCGCAGATATGCAGTATTTT
CSVENNAGADMQYF